The 25 T cell receptor beta chains below all came from one sample that was sequenced in a study of Graves' ophthalmopathy and Graves' hyperthyroidism. Amplification targeted the TCR beta CDR3 regions, with RNA transcripts as the source material. RT-PCR in the first round used HTBI primers; a second-round multiplex PCR followed. A single record per CDR3 protein comes from TCRdb applying MiXCR to the multiplex PCR reads. The sample yields 350,000 or so distinct CDR3 sequences, about a sixth seen once. Sample: peripheral blood. These receptors were collected from an adult man with Graves' ophthalmopathy.

This clonotype has a count of ten or more. V gene TRBV27 combines with J gene TRBJ2-7; weak D call: TRBD1 (5 bases). The CDR3 has 15 residues. Germline lookup yields CDR1 MNHEY and CDR2 SMNVEV (reference sequence). Deletions cut 2 bases from V and 2 bases from J, with 13 bases between. The CDR3 nucleotides read TGTGCCAGCAGTTTAGGACATGGCTACCCCTACGAGCAGTACTTC. This translates into CASSLGHGYPYEQYF.

This clonotype was detected ten times or more. V and J are TRBV28 and TRBJ2-7, with 9 bases fitting TRBD1. CDR1 MDHEN and CDR2 SYDVKM come from the germline V gene. The CDR3 is made up of 15 amino acids. The V and J ends lost 2 bases and 4 bases, in that order; junction bases with no gene match: 6. CDR3 sequence (DNA): TGTGCCAGCAGTTTAACGGACAGGGGACTTTACGAGCAGTACTTC. Amino acid sequence: CASSLTDRGLYEQYF. The whole variable domain, remainder taken from reference TRBV28 and TRBJ2-7, is DVKVTQSSRYLVKRTGEKVFLECVQDMDHENMFWYRQDPGLGLRLIYFSYDVKMKEKGDIPEGYSVSREKKERFSLILESASTNQTSMYLCASSLTDRGLYEQYFGPGTRLTVT.

In its sample, this clonotype was seen many times. The V call is TRBV20-1, the J call TRBJ1-1; 7 nucleotides align to TRBD1. CDR1 and CDR2 (germline): DFQATT, SNEGSKA (reference sequence). The CDR3 length is 15 residues. J gave up 8 bases and V 4 bases, and 16 bases lay outside the gene matches. DNA of the CDR3: TGCAGTGCTACGTCGGCGTACCGACAGGGCTCCGAAGCTTTCTTT. Residues: CSATSAYRQGSEAFF.

DNA for the CDR3: TGTGCCAGCAGTCCATCTCACCCCTTAAGTCAGGGAGGTGGCTACACCTTC. It is translated as CASSPSHPLSQGGGYTF. This chain connects TRBV6-1 to TRBJ1-2, with D possibly matching TRBD1 (5 bases). Germline V gene sequence: CDR1 MNHNS, CDR2 SASEGT. The CDR3 length is 17 residues. V lost 5 bases, J lost 7 bases, and 26 bases lay in between.

This clonotype was observed many times. This chain connects TRBV7-3 to TRBJ1-2; D is unclear. The CDR3 sequence is 13 residues long. Germline V gene lookup returns CDR1 SGHTA and CDR2 FQGTGA. Trimming shortened V by 5 bases and J by 5 bases, and 12 bases separated the two germline ends. The chain's CDR3 is CASSPGNSYGYTF. CDR3 coding DNA: TGTGCCAGCAGCCCGGGAAACAGTTATGGCTACACCTTC.

This clonotype was recorded many times. V gene TRBV27 combines with J gene TRBJ2-5; unclear D gene. Trimming pared 2 bases from V and 6 bases from J, leaving 10 bases between. This CDR3 is built from 13 residues. The germline V gene has CDR1 MNHEY and CDR2 SMNVEV (reference sequence). CDR3 bases: TGTGCCAGCAGTTTACAATTCGGAAAGACCCAGTACTTC. Its translation is CASSLQFGKTQYF.

The chain couples TRBV3-1 to TRBJ2-7, with D maybe TRBD1 (5 bases). The CDR3 spans 18 residues. Germline V CDR1 and CDR2: LGHDT, YNNKEL (reference sequence). V was cut by 8 bases and J by 0 bases, with 26 bases left in between. The CDR3 DNA sequence: TGTGCCAGCGTCCCCTTCTCCTACAGGACCCGCCGCTCCTACGAGCAGTACTTC. Residues: CASVPFSYRTRRSYEQYF.

In this sample, this clonotype turned up many times. The rearrangement links TRBV7-2 to TRBJ1-5; TRBD1 agrees at 8 bases. The length of the CDR3 is 15 residues. The V gene end was trimmed by 5 bases and the J gene end by 6 bases; junction bases not matched to a gene: 9. Germline CDR1 SGHTA, CDR2 FQGNSA. This CDR3 is CASSAATGAGQPQHF. CDR3 in DNA: TGTGCCAGCAGCGCCGCGACAGGGGCGGGTCAGCCCCAGCATTTT.

This clonotype was recorded many times. The V call is TRBV7-2, the J call TRBJ2-5; 9 bases are shared with TRBD2. CDR1 SGHTA and CDR2 FQGNSA come from the germline V gene. V dropped 2 bases and J dropped 4; count of bases not matched to a gene: 11. This CDR3 has 17 amino acids. The CDR3 protein is CASSLIGAGREGETQYF. The CDR3 bases are TGTGCCAGCAGCTTAATTGGCGCCGGGCGGGAGGGAGAGACCCAGTACTTC.

This clonotype has a count of ten or more. The chain couples TRBV4-3 to TRBJ1-1, with D unresolved. The germline V and J ends were trimmed by 3 bases and 3 bases, with 8 bases remaining between them. CDR3 size: 13 residues. CDR1 and CDR2 (germline): LGHNA, YSLEER. In nucleotides, the CDR3 is TGCGCCAGCAGCCATGGGAGGTACACTGAAGCTTTCTTT. Translating it yields CASSHGRYTEAFF.

This clonotype was counted ten times or more. The chain is built from TRBV15 and TRBJ2-7; no clear D. Germline CDR1 reads LNHNV; CDR2 reads YYDKDF (reference sequence). The V and J ends lost 0 bases and 6 bases respectively, with 9 bases between them. The CDR3 covers 13 residues. The CDR3 is CATSRDKWGEQYF. The CDR3 coding sequence is TGTGCCACCAGCAGAGATAAGTGGGGCGAGCAGTACTTC.

This clonotype was observed at least ten times. The rearrangement uses TRBV24-1 and TRBJ2-2; 11 nucleotides agree with TRBD2. Germline CDR1 and CDR2: KGHDR and SFDVKD. This CDR3 region has 15 residues. V shed 10 bases, J shed 1 base, and the junction held 4 bases outside the gene matches. CDR3 nucleotide sequence: TGTGCCACAGCCGGGACTAGCGGGAACACCGGGGAGCTGTTTTTT. Its protein is CATAGTSGNTGELFF.

This clonotype occurred many times. V and J are TRBV29-1 and TRBJ2-2; no reliable D call. Germline-derived CDR1 and CDR2 are SQVTM and ANQGSEA. The CDR3 covers 15 residues. Trimming took off 5 bases at V and 0 bases at J, with 13 bases between the two ends. The CDR3, as DNA: TGCAGCGTTCCGGGCACCACCGCGAACACCGGGGAGCTGTTTTTT. Translated: CSVPGTTANTGELFF.

This clonotype was seen repeatedly, ten times or more. J is TRBJ1-6 and V is TRBV4-3, with a possible D match to TRBD1 (5 bases). This CDR3 is 15 amino acids long. Germline CDR1 is LGHNA and CDR2 is YSLEER. Trimming shortened V by 0 bases and J by 6 bases, and 9 bases separated the two germline ends. The CDR3 DNA follows: TGCGCCAGCAGCCAAGATAGAGGGACTAATTCACCCCTCCACTTT. Translating it yields CASSQDRGTNSPLHF.

The rearrangement joins TRBV12-3 or TRBV12-4 to TRBJ1-1; no clear D. The CDR3 spans 11 residues. Trimming cost V 6 bases and J 6 bases, with 8 bases left between them. CDR3 in DNA: TGTGCCAGCAGCCAGCGCGCTGAAGCTTTCTTT. It codes for CASSQRAEAFF.

The sample holds many counts of this clonotype. The genes are TRBV11-3 and TRBJ2-5; perhaps TRBD1 as D (6 bases). Germline CDR1 is SGHNT and CDR2 is YENEEA. The ends were cut back, 5 bases at V and 6 bases at J, with 19 bases in the middle. This CDR3 region has 15 residues. The CDR3: CASSPGSGEVQTQYF. The CDR3 coding sequence is TGTGCCAGCAGCCCGGGGTCAGGGGAAGTGCAGACCCAGTACTTC.

This clonotype was observed a handful of times. The CDR3: CASSQGQGRNQPQHF. CDR3 bases: TGTGCCAGCTCTCAAGGACAGGGGCGCAATCAGCCCCAGCATTTT. The chain links TRBV18 to TRBJ1-5; 9 nucleotides align to TRBD1. This CDR3 has 15 residues. Trimming at V came to 6 bases and at J to 2 bases, leaving 5 bases not matched to a gene. Germline values: CDR1 KGHSH, CDR2 LQKENI. The full variable domain, its missing parts supplied by reference TRBV18 and TRBJ1-5, is NAGVMQNPRHLVRRRGQEARLRCSPMKGHSHVYWYRQLPEEGLKFMVYLQKENIIDESGMPKERFSAEFPKEGPSILRIQQVVRGDSAAYFCASSQGQGRNQPQHFGDGTRLSIL.

This clonotype was counted at least ten times. The chain is built from TRBV9 and TRBJ2-2; D remains unclear. Germline CDR1 reads SGDLS; CDR2 reads YYNGEE. Trimming took 0 bases from V and 5 from J, leaving 11 bases between them. The CDR3 consists of 15 residues. The CDR3 is CASSVDLAVTGELFF. CDR3 DNA: TGTGCCAGCAGCGTAGATTTAGCAGTTACCGGGGAGCTGTTTTTT.

This clonotype was detected ten times or more. The chain is built from TRBV19 and TRBJ2-7, with 9 bases matching TRBD1. The CDR3 has 16 residues. The junction had 14 bases not matched to a gene; V was cut back by 6 bases and J by 5 bases. Per germline, CDR1 LNHDA and CDR2 SQIVND (reference sequence). The chain's CDR3 is CASRGLLGTGTHEQYF. CDR3 nucleotide sequence: TGTGCCAGTAGAGGACTACTTGGGACAGGGACCCACGAGCAGTACTTC.

This clonotype was detected ten times or more. The V gene is TRBV11-2, the J gene TRBJ1-1; D call uncertain. The germline V gene encodes CDR1 SGHAT and CDR2 FQNNGV. This CDR3 spans 13 amino acids. V dropped 5 bases and J dropped 7 bases, with 14 bases sitting between them. CDR3 residues: CASSPRGGIEAFF. The CDR3 DNA is TGTGCCAGCAGCCCCCGGGGAGGGATTGAAGCTTTCTTT.

This clonotype was seen ten or more times. The chain carries TRBV6-2 or TRBV6-3 and TRBJ2-5; D possibly corresponds to TRBD2 (6 bases). This CDR3 has 15 residues. Trimming cost V 4 bases and J 3 bases, with 15 bases left between them. Germline V gene lookup returns CDR1 MNHEY and CDR2 SVGEGT. CDR3 residues: CASSSAGLAEETQYF. The CDR3 DNA follows: TGTGCCAGCAGTTCAGCGGGTCTGGCGGAAGAGACCCAGTACTTC.

In its sample, this clonotype was seen many times. V usage is TRBV5-4 and J usage is TRBJ1-1; maybe TRBD1 (6 bases). Per the germline V gene, CDR1 is SGHNT and CDR2 is YYREEE (reference sequence). The CDR3 sequence is 18 residues long. With 0 bases removed from V and 0 bases from J, the gap between germline ends came to 18 bases. The CDR3 nucleotides are TGTGCCAGCAGCTTGGACCCGTTTACAGGGATCATGAACACTGAAGCTTTCTTT. It specifies CASSLDPFTGIMNTEAFF.

The V and J genes are TRBV4-1 and TRBJ2-5; a possible D gene is TRBD1 (6 bases). Germline V lookup: CDR1 MGHRA, CDR2 YSYEKL. V was trimmed by 1 base and J by 2 bases, leaving 17 bases between them. The CDR3 covers 17 residues. This chain's CDR3 is CASSQVLRQAAQETQYF. CDR3 nucleotide sequence: TGCGCCAGCAGCCAAGTTTTGAGACAGGCGGCACAAGAGACCCAGTACTTC.

As to this clonotype: A single base separates this from a much larger clone, so it may be a read error. This chain uses TRBV6-5 with TRBJ2-5; D perhaps matches TRBD2 (5 bases). This CDR3 region has 15 residues. Germline V gene lookup returns CDR1 MNHEY and CDR2 SVGAGI. V lost 1 base and J 1 base, leaving 10 bases between the germline ends. The CDR3 reads CASSYFREIQETQYF. CDR3 DNA: TGTGCCAGCAGTTACTTCCGGGAAATCCAAGAGACCCAGTACTTC.

This clonotype occurred many times. J is TRBJ2-7 and V is TRBV11-2; D is unclear. Per germline, CDR1 SGHAT and CDR2 FQNNGV. This CDR3 region has 13 residues. Trimming removed 2 bases from V and 6 bases from J, with 11 bases in between. The CDR3 sequence is CASSLKVVSEQYF. The CDR3 DNA follows: TGTGCCAGCAGCTTAAAAGTAGTATCCGAGCAGTACTTC.